This TCR beta chain was observed in a study of T cells in localized non-small cell lung cancer. Notes on the study in general: Greater blood T cell density accompanied longer overall survival. Highest T cell clonality was seen in uninvolved adjacent lung, surpassing that measured in tumor. When the top 100 tumor clones were examined, a median approximately 54 of them also appeared in the adjacent lung, which was paired and uninvolved. As only one tumor region underwent sequencing, heterogeneity remains possible.

Between the trimmed V and J ends, which lost 8 bases and 0 bases, there was a span of 19 bases. In germline, CDR1 is SNHLY, CDR2 FYNNEI. The CDR3 runs 17 residues. With respect to this clone: Antigen: not known.

Only in-frame clones appear in the TCRdb table, and some are missing; sequencing was by immunoSEQ multiplex PCR. This repertoire shows tens of thousands of clones, over 75% found once; its top ten account for 2.5% to 3%. This clonotype was obtained from a woman aged 40-69 years with stage I lung adenocarcinoma. The sequenced sample was peripheral blood, obtained before any cancer treatment. This rearrangement joins TRBV2 to TRBJ2-2; possible D gene TRBD2, 6 bases. The DNA for the CDR3 is TGTGCCAGCGGGACTCCTAGATCTATAGCGAACACCGGGGAGCTGTTTTTT. This encodes CASGTPRSIANTGELFF.